This T cell receptor beta chain originates from a study of blood T cell repertoires in COVID-19. This clone has just a few counts. Only in-frame clones appear in the TCRdb table, and some are missing; sequencing was by immunoSEQ multiplex PCR. The sample yields 150,000 to 200,000 clones, over 75% seen once. Trimming stripped 4 bases from V and 2 bases from J, with 23 bases between. Looked up from germline, CDR1 is SGHKS and CDR2 is YYEKEE (reference sequence). The CDR3 contains 18 residues. This receptor was identified in a man aged 45-65 years who had recovered from COVID-19. J is TRBJ2-3 and V is TRBV5-5; a possible D gene is TRBD2 (6 bases). Sample: PBMCs or T cells enriched from blood (not recorded which). The CDR3 sequence: CASSHYSGPRGNTDTQYF. For the CDR3, the DNA is TGTGCCAGCAGCCACTATTCGGGACCTCGGGGGAACACAGATACGCAGTATTTT.